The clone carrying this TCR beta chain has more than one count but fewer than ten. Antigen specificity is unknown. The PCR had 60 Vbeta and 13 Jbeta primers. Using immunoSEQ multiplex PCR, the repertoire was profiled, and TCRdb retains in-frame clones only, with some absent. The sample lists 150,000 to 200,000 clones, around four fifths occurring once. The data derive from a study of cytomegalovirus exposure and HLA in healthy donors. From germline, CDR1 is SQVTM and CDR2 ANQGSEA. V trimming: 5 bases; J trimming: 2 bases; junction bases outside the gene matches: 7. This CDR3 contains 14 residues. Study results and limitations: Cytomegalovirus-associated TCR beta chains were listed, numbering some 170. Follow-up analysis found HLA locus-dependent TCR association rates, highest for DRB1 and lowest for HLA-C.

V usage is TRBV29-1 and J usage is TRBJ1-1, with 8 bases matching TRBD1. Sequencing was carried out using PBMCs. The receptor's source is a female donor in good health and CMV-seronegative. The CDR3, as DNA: TGCAGCGTTAGTAGGGACAGGTCCAACACTGAAGCTTTCTTT. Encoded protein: CSVSRDRSNTEAFF.